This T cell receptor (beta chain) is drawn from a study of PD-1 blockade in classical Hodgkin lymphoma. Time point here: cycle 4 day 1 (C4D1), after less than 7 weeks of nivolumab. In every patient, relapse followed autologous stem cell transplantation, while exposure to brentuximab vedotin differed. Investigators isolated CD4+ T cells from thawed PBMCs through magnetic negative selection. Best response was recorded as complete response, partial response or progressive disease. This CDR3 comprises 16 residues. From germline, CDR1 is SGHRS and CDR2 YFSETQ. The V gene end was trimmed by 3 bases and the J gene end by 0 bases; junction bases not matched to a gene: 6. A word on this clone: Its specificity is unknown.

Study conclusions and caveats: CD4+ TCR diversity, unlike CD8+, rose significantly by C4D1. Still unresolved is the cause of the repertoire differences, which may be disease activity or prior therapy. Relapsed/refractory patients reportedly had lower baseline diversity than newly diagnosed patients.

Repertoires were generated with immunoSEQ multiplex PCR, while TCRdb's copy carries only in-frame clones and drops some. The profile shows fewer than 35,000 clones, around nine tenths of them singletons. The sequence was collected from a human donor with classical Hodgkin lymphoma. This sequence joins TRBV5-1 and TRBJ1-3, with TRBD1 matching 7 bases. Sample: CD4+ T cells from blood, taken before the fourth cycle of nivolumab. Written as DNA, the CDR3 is TGCGCCAGCAGCTCAGGGGGACAGATCTCTGGAAACACCATATATTTT. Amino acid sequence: CASSSGGQISGNTIYF.